This T cell receptor (beta chain) was recovered during a study of blood T cell repertoires in COVID-19. Study details: Samples of COVID-19 (acute and convalescent) were obtained from the United States, Italy and Spain. Sources were T cells, B-cell-depleted T cells, or PBMCs; the material itself was cDNA or gDNA.

V was trimmed by 2 bases and J by 3 bases, leaving 5 bases between them. Germline CDR1 reads DFQATT; CDR2 reads SNEGSKA (reference sequence). The CDR3 runs to 11 residues. In the study's own analysis: Amplified reference gene primers provided the basis for estimating nucleated cell counts. Some clones are missing from TCRdb's copy, which holds only in-frame ones; the method was immunoSEQ multiplex PCR. That table supplies the V and J calls and clone size; D and trimming were determined from the DNA. The sample has 180,000 or so clones; around 85% are singletons. This clone was picked up one time. The receptor was isolated from a man aged 55-75 years with acute or convalescent COVID-19. The chain has TRBV20-1 and TRBJ2-7; no firm D call. The sample consisted of peripheral blood. The CDR3 spells CSARISYEQYF. CDR3 nucleotides: TGCAGTGCTAGAATTAGCTACGAGCAGTACTTC.